This T cell receptor (beta chain) comes out of a study of shared clonotypes between healthy human individuals. Points from the study as a whole: The small donor group covered limited genetic and exposure diversity.

At a deep level, the assay was run. Each subset's genomic DNA was split evenly across several immunoSEQ plates. Generated by immunoSEQ multiplex PCR, the TCRdb table keeps only in-frame clones and is missing some. The table shows about 480,000 clones, with less than 85% occurring only once. The donor cohort consisted entirely of Caucasian adults residing in Nashville, Tennessee. Turning to this clone: Its target is unknown.

The sequenced sample was PBMCs. The receptor was isolated from a woman aged 40 to 49 in good health. Some clones in this sample may be carry-over from other donors' samples.

Here the CDR3 DNA reads TGCGCCAGCAGTCATCCCGACAGGGGGCCGCCTGCAACTAATGAAAAACTGTTTTTT. It translates to CASSHPDRGPPATNEKLFF. The J gene is TRBJ1-4, the V gene TRBV23-1; 10 nucleotides align to TRBD1. TRBV23-1 is marked as an open reading frame, function uncertain. This CDR3 is built from 19 residues. V shed 3 bases, J shed 0 bases, and the junction held 10 bases outside the gene matches.